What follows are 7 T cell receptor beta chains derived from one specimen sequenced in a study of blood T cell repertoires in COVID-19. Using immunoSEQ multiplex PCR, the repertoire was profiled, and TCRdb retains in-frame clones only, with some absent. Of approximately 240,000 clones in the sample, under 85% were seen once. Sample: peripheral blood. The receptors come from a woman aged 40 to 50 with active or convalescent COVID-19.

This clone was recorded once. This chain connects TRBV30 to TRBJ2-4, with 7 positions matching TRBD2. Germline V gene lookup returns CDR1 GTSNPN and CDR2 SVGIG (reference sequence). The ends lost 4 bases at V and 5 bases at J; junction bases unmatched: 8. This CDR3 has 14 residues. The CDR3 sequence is CAWNLGGGENIQYF. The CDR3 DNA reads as TGTGCCTGGAACTTGGGCGGGGGAGAAAACATTCAGTACTTC.

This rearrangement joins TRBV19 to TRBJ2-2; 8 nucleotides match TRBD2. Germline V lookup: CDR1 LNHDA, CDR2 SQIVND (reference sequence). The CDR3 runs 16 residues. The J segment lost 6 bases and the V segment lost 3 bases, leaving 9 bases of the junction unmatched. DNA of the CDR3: TGTGCCAGTAGTATTGCGGGGGGCAATGGGGCCGGGGAGCTGTTTTTT. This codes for CASSIAGGNGAGELFF.

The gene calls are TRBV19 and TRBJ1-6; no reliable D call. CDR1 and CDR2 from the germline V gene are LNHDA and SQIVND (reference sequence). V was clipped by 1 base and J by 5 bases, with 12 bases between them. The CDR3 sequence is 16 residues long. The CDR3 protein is CASSIGQQVNNSPLHF. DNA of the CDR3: TGTGCCAGTAGTATAGGGCAGCAGGTTAATAATTCACCCCTCCACTTT.

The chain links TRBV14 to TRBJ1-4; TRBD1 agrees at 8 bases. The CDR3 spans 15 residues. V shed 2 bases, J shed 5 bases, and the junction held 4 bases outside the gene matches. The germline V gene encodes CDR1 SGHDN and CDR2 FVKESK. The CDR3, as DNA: TGTGCCAGCAGCCAAAAGACAGGGGCGAATGAAAAACTGTTTTTT. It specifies CASSQKTGANEKLFF.

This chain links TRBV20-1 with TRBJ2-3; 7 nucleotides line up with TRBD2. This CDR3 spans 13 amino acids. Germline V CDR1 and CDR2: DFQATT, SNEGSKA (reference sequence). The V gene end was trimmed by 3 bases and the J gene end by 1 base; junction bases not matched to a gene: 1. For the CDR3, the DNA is TGCAGTGCTAGTGCGGGGGGCACAGATACGCAGTATTTT. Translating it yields CSASAGGTDTQYF.

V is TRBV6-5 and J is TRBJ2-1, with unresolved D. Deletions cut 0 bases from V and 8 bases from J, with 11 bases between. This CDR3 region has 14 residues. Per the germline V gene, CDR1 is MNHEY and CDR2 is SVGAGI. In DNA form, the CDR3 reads TGTGCCAGCAGTTACTCTACTAAAAGCGATGAGCAGTTCTTC. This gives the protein CASSYSTKSDEQFF.

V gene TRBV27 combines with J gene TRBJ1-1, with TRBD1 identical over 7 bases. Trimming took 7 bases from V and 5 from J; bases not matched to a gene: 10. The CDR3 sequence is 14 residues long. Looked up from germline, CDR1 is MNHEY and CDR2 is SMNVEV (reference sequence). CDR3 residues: CASIRQGMWTEAFF. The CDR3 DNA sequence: TGTGCCAGCATCCGACAGGGAATGTGGACTGAAGCTTTCTTT.